Each of the 2 T cell receptor beta chains below was sequenced from the same sample in a study of blood T cell repertoires in COVID-19. Sequencing used immunoSEQ multiplex PCR; TCRdb keeps in-frame clones, though not all of them. The sample consists of fewer than 200,000 clones, approximately 92% of them appearing once. The sequenced sample was peripheral blood. Receptors originate from a man younger than 45 with COVID-19, enrolled during active disease.

This chain connects TRBV7-9 to TRBJ2-3; 8 positions match TRBD2. V lost 5 bases to trimming and J lost 2 bases; unmatched junction nucleotides: 12. The CDR3 length is 17 residues. Germline V gives CDR1 SEHNR, CDR2 FQNEAQ (reference sequence). CDR3 region: CASSPLGVAGITDTQYF. The CDR3 nucleotides read TGTGCCAGCAGCCCTTTGGGGGTAGCGGGGATCACAGATACGCAGTATTTT.

The rearrangement joins TRBV7-9 to TRBJ2-1; TRBD2 agrees at 9 bases. V was pared by 5 bases and J by 4 bases, with 6 bases of the junction left unmatched. Germline V CDR1 and CDR2: SEHNR, FQNEAQ (reference sequence). The CDR3 runs to 15 residues. The CDR3 DNA follows: TGTGCCAGCAGCCTTACTAGCGGGCCTTACAATGAGCAGTTCTTC. Its protein is CASSLTSGPYNEQFF.